These 25 T cell receptor beta chains were sequenced from one sample in a study of T cells after yellow fever vaccination. A single record per CDR3 protein comes from TCRdb applying MiXCR to the 5' RACE reads. The sample lists 280,000 or so distinct CDR3 sequences; roughly 8.7% were seen once. Here the sequenced sample was CD4+ T cells sorted from PBMCs, taken 5 days after the yellow fever booster vaccination. The receptors were gathered from a man younger than 35 who received the YFV17D yellow fever vaccine.

This clonotype was detected a few times. The chain joins TRBV15 to TRBJ1-1; no firm D call. The V gene lost 5 bases and the J gene lost 7 bases, with 11 bases spanning the gap. The germline V gene has CDR1 LNHNV and CDR2 YYDKDF (reference sequence). The CDR3 is 12 residues long. The CDR3 DNA is TGTGCCACCAGCTCGGGGTGGATTGAAGCTTTCTTT. Translating gives CATSSGWIEAFF.

This clonotype was counted only a few times. The genes are TRBV6-5 and TRBJ2-3, with TRBD1 matching 7 bases. This CDR3 comprises 16 residues. Looked up from germline, CDR1 is MNHEY and CDR2 is SVGAGI. V was clipped by 4 bases and J by 3 bases; unmatched bases: 10. The CDR3 here is CASSSTTGDRTDTQYF. The CDR3 nucleotides read TGTGCCAGCAGTTCCACAACAGGGGATAGGACAGATACGCAGTATTTT.

This clonotype showed up many times. The chain employs TRBV5-1 and TRBJ2-7; TRBD2 matches 8 bases. The CDR3 is 14 residues long. V lost 4 bases to trimming and J lost 7 bases; unmatched junction nucleotides: 10. The germline V gene encodes CDR1 SGHRS and CDR2 YFSETQ. The CDR3 nucleotides are TGCGCCAGCAGCCCGGTACCGGGGGGGCATGAGCAGTACGTC. This encodes CASSPVPGGHEQYV.

The chain links TRBV18 to TRBJ1-1; no firm D call. The germline V and J ends were trimmed by 2 bases and 3 bases, with 7 bases remaining between them. In germline, CDR1 is KGHSH, CDR2 LQKENI. The CDR3 is 13 amino acids. CDR3 nucleotide sequence: TGTGCCAGCTCACCATCGGAGGACACTGAAGCTTTCTTT. Translating it yields CASSPSEDTEAFF. Combining the CDR3 with reference TRBV18 and TRBJ1-1 gives the whole variable domain NAGVMQNPRHLVRRRGQEARLRCSPMKGHSHVYWYRQLPEEGLKFMVYLQKENIIDESGMPKERFSAEFPKEGPSILRIQQVVRGDSAAYFCASSPSEDTEAFFGQGTRLTVV.

This clonotype was seen more than once but under ten times. The J gene is TRBJ1-2, the V gene TRBV12-3 or TRBV12-4, with TRBD1 matching 11 bases. The CDR3 is 17 residues long. V lost 0 bases, J lost 2 bases, and 5 bases stayed unmatched. CDR3 residues: CASSLAAGTGGNYGYTF. The CDR3 bases are TGTGCCAGCAGTTTAGCAGCCGGGACAGGGGGGAACTATGGCTACACCTTC.

The chain joins TRBV5-1 to TRBJ1-1; D is unclear. This CDR3 is built from 15 residues. Trimming shortened V by 1 base and J by 5 bases, and 15 bases separated the two germline ends. Germline CDR1 is SGHRS and CDR2 is YFSETQ. The CDR3 nucleotides read TGCGCCAGCAGCTTGTCGGCGTGGGCTTGGACTGAAGCTTTCTTT. It codes for CASSLSAWAWTEAFF.

This clonotype was seen a few times. This chain joins TRBV29-1 and TRBJ1-5; perhaps TRBD1 as D (5 bases). The CDR3 runs 15 residues. Trimming shortened V by 5 bases and J by 4 bases, and 18 bases separated the two germline ends. Germline CDR1 and CDR2: SQVTM and ANQGSEA. In nucleotides, the CDR3 is TGCAGCGTTAGACAGATGGGGGAGCGGAATCAGCCCCAGCATTTT. As protein: CSVRQMGERNQPQHF.

The DNA of the CDR3 is TGTGCTAGTGGTTTGGTACTCGGGTCAGGACCCAATGAGCAGTTCTTC. It encodes CASGLVLGSGPNEQFF. The J gene is TRBJ2-1, the V gene TRBV12-5; D call uncertain. CDR3 size: 16 residues. The germline CDR1 and CDR2 sequences are LGHNT and FRNRAP. Trimming pared 0 bases from V and 6 bases from J, leaving 15 bases between.

This clonotype occurred a few times. The V and J genes are TRBV10-1 and TRBJ2-7; TRBD1 matches at 10 bases. Germline-derived CDR1 and CDR2 are WNHNN and SYGVQD (reference sequence). This CDR3 spans 13 amino acids. Losses at the gene ends were 5 bases for V and 7 bases for J; bases not matched to a gene: 5. The CDR3, as DNA: TGCGCCAGCAGTAAGAGGGACAGGGGTGAGCAGTACTTC. Residues: CASSKRDRGEQYF.

This clonotype occurred a few times. The V call is TRBV29-1, the J call TRBJ2-2, with D possibly TRBD1 on 6 matching bases. Germline CDR1 and CDR2: SQVTM and ANQGSEA. CDR3 length: 14 amino acids. Trimming left V 6 bases short and J 4 bases short, with 15 bases between. CDR3 in amino acids: CSVLRTEFTGELFF. DNA for the CDR3: TGCAGCGTATTACGGACAGAGTTCACCGGGGAGCTGTTTTTT.

This clonotype appeared many times. The chain recombines TRBV2 with TRBJ2-7; 8 bases map to TRBD1. Germline CDR1 is SNHLY and CDR2 is FYNNEI. CDR3 length: 14 amino acids. V dropped 2 bases and J dropped 9; count of bases not matched to a gene: 9. DNA for the CDR3: TGTGCCAGCAGTGAATCTCCAGGGGGCATTCGGCAGTACGTC. It encodes CASSESPGGIRQYV.

This clonotype was seen a few times. This sequence joins TRBV4-2 and TRBJ2-5; unclear D gene. V was pared by 1 base and J by 2 bases, with 11 bases between. This CDR3 spans 15 amino acids. Looked up from germline, CDR1 is LGHNA and CDR2 is YNFKEQ. The CDR3: CASSQGAGTQETQYF. The DNA of the CDR3 is TGTGCCAGCAGCCAAGGGGCAGGCACTCAAGAGACCCAGTACTTC.

The V gene is TRBV7-3, the J gene TRBJ2-5, with D possibly matching TRBD2 (6 bases). Germline lookup yields CDR1 SGHTA and CDR2 FQGTGA. The CDR3 extends over 16 amino acids. V was trimmed by 1 base and J by 3 bases, leaving 15 bases between them. The CDR3 spells CASSLRVRGVKETQYF. In DNA, the CDR3 is TGTGCCAGCAGCTTAAGGGTGCGGGGAGTTAAAGAGACCCAGTACTTC.

This clonotype was recorded many times. The chain links TRBV4-3 to TRBJ1-1; D call uncertain. The germline gives CDR1 LGHNA, CDR2 YSLEER. The CDR3 loop spans 13 amino acids. Trimming pared 0 bases from V and 1 base from J, leaving 3 bases between. CDR3 region: CASSQEWNTEAFF. In nucleotides, the CDR3 is TGCGCCAGCAGCCAAGAATGGAACACTGAAGCTTTCTTT.

Only a few counts were recorded for this clonotype. The chain recombines TRBV5-1 with TRBJ2-7; D is ambiguous. Germline loops: CDR1 SGHRS, CDR2 YFSETQ. The germline V and J ends were trimmed by 1 base and 1 base, with 3 bases remaining between them. This CDR3 is 12 amino acids long. CDR3 amino acids: CASSLWSYEQYV. The CDR3 bases are TGCGCCAGCAGCTTGTGGTCCTACGAGCAGTACGTC.

The chain combines TRBV18 with TRBJ1-6; D is unresolved. Germline V CDR1 and CDR2: KGHSH, LQKENI. This CDR3 is built from 15 residues. The ends were cut back, 3 bases at V and 6 bases at J, with 12 bases in the middle. DNA for the CDR3: TGTGCCAGCTCACCTGACCGGGCGGGTAATTCACCCCTCCACTTT. It encodes CASSPDRAGNSPLHF.

In DNA form, the CDR3 reads TGTGCCAGCAGTTACGCAGGGGGTAGAGCCTACAATGAGCAGTTCTTC. This gives the protein CASSYAGGRAYNEQFF. This chain links TRBV6-2 or TRBV6-3 with TRBJ2-1; 7 bases agree with TRBD1. Germline V gene data show CDR1 as MNHEY and CDR2 as SVGEGT. V lost 2 bases, J lost 2 bases, and 6 bases stayed unmatched. The CDR3 runs 16 residues.

V gene TRBV29-1 combines with J gene TRBJ2-6; D is undetermined. Germline CDR1 SQVTM, CDR2 ANQGSEA. V lost 1 base and J lost 4, with 8 bases in between. The CDR3 has 14 amino acids. The DNA of the CDR3 is TGCAGCGTTGAAGGGTCATTGGGGGCCAACGTCCTGACTTTC. Its protein is CSVEGSLGANVLTF.

CDR3 DNA sequence: TGTGCCAGCAGTGTCGAATGGGGGCAACAAAAGACCCAGTACTTC. This encodes CASSVEWGQQKTQYF. This sequence joins TRBV6-1 and TRBJ2-5; D is possibly TRBD1 (6 bases). Between the trimmed V and J ends, which lost 4 bases and 6 bases, there was a span of 18 bases. From germline, CDR1 is MNHNS and CDR2 SASEGT. The length of the CDR3 is 15 residues.

This clonotype was observed many times. V gene TRBV20-1 combines with J gene TRBJ2-2; D not certain. The CDR3 extends over 12 amino acids. Germline loops: CDR1 DFQATT, CDR2 SNEGSKA (reference sequence). As DNA, the CDR3 is TGCGGCTCCGCCACCGGCACCGGGGAGCTGTTTTTT. It yields the protein CGSATGTGELFF.

This clonotype was recorded many times. The chain joins TRBV4-1 to TRBJ2-3; 8 nucleotides align to TRBD1. Germline CDR1 and CDR2: MGHRA and YSYEKL. V shed 1 base, J shed 7 bases, and the junction held 4 bases outside the gene matches. The CDR3 totals 14 residues. This CDR3 reads CASSQVDRVNTQYF. The DNA for the CDR3 is TGCGCCAGCAGCCAAGTGGACAGGGTCAATACGCAGTATTTT.

J is TRBJ1-2 and V is TRBV30; no clear D gene. Trimming stripped 0 bases from V and 8 bases from J, with 13 bases between. CDR1 GTSNPN and CDR2 SVGIG come from the germline V gene (reference sequence). This CDR3 comprises 13 residues. DNA of the CDR3: TGTGCCTGGAGTGTAGGTGGAATCCTAGGCTACACCTTC. Protein sequence: CAWSVGGILGYTF.

This clonotype was seen many times. The rearrangement joins TRBV5-1 to TRBJ2-3, with D maybe TRBD1 (5 bases). This CDR3 spans 14 amino acids. V was cut by 1 base and J by 4 bases, with 10 bases left in between. Germline V gene lookup returns CDR1 SGHRS and CDR2 YFSETQ. CDR3 bases: TGCGCCAGCAGCTTGTTCACAGGCCCAGATACGCAGTATTTT. Protein sequence: CASSLFTGPDTQYF.

The chain carries TRBV7-9 and TRBJ2-6; D gene unclear. The CDR3 consists of 13 residues. Germline V lookup: CDR1 SEHNR, CDR2 FQNEAQ (reference sequence). Trimming shortened V by 2 bases and J by 5 bases, and 4 bases separated the two germline ends. Written as DNA, the CDR3 is TGTGCCAGCAGCTTACACAGGGCCAACGTCCTGACTTTC. Translated, it gives CASSLHRANVLTF.

The CDR3 is CASSERNQPQHF. The CDR3 DNA follows: TGTGCCAGCAGTGAACGGAATCAGCCCCAGCATTTT. This rearrangement joins TRBV6-1 to TRBJ1-5; D remains unclear. CDR1 and CDR2 from the germline V gene are MNHNS and SASEGT. The CDR3 runs 12 residues. V was clipped by 2 bases and J by 4 bases, with 3 bases between them.